Listed below are T cell receptor beta chains from one sample, sequenced in a study of CD8+ T cells in alopecia areata. The repertoire was sequenced with immunoSEQ multiplex PCR; TCRdb's copy has only in-frame clones and lacks some. The sample contains around 5,400 clones, roughly 60% of which appear only once. Sequenced: skin. These receptors came from a human donor with alopecia areata. Each CDR3 is given with its conserved first and last residue. Each record gives: J gene, V gene, D gene, clone size, CDR3 protein, CDR3 DNA. A D gene is named only where the DNA matches it firmly. Clone size is shown for a subset of rows, as once, few, many or a class of expanded clone.

J: TRBJ1-2
V: TRBV7-2
D: .
size: .
CDR3: CASSFAKGLGGYTF
DNA: TGTGCCAGCAGCTTTGCGAAGGGGCTGGGTGGCTACACCTTC

J: TRBJ2-1
V: TRBV19
D: TRBD2
size: large
CDR3: CASSSPSGRAVEQFF
DNA: TGTGCCAGTAGCTCCCCAAGCGGGAGGGCCGTGGAGCAGTTCTTC

J: TRBJ1-3
V: TRBV4-1
D: .
size: .
CDR3: CASSQGVGRTGNTIYF
DNA: TGCGCCAGCAGCCAAGGGGTCGGGAGAACTGGAAACACCATATATTTT

J: TRBJ2-1
V: TRBV19
D: TRBD1
size: medium-sized
CDR3: CASGDSYNEQFF
DNA: TGTGCAAGTGGGGACAGTTACAATGAGCAGTTCTTC

J: TRBJ2-7
V: TRBV6-5
D: .
size: .
CDR3: CASSYLRGGEQYF
DNA: TGTGCCAGCAGTTACCTCCGGGGAGGCGAGCAGTACTTC

J: TRBJ2-7
V: TRBV2
D: .
size: .
CDR3: CASSDVGAASYEQYF
DNA: TGTGCCAGCAGTGATGTCGGGGCAGCATCCTACGAGCAGTACTTC

J: TRBJ2-7
V: TRBV10-2
D: .
size: .
CDR3: CASSVSYEQYF
DNA: TGCGCCAGCAGTGTGAGCTACGAGCAGTACTTC

J: TRBJ2-1
V: TRBV5-6
D: TRBD2
size: .
CDR3: CASSWGQRELDEQFF
DNA: TGTGCCAGCAGCTGGGGTCAGCGGGAGTTGGATGAGCAGTTCTTC

J: TRBJ1-4
V: TRBV6-6
D: .
size: .
CDR3: CASSRDYNEKLFF
DNA: TGTGCCAGCAGCCGGGATTATAATGAAAAACTGTTTTTT

J: TRBJ1-1
V: TRBV2
D: TRBD1
size: .
CDR3: CASSGTGVNTEAFF
DNA: TGTGCCAGCAGTGGGACAGGGGTTAACACTGAAGCTTTCTTT